This TCR beta chain stems from a study of blood T cell repertoires in COVID-19. Overall study context: The United States, Italy and Spain supplied acute and convalescent COVID-19 samples.

All recovered Cohort 3 donors got two negative PCRs, got clearance, or saw symptom resolution. Germline V gene lookup returns CDR1 MDHEN and CDR2 SYDVKM. Trimming pared 5 bases from V and 9 bases from J, leaving 13 bases between. This CDR3 is built from 13 residues. Original analysis: The authors estimated nucleated cell counts from reference gene primer amplification. Clones were read by immunoSEQ multiplex PCR, and TCRdb kept only the in-frame ones, dropping some. For V, J and clone size, that table is used; D and trimming come from the DNA. The profile shows around 140,000 clones, about 90% of them singletons.

The rearrangement uses TRBV28 and TRBJ1-4; D gene uncertain. The clonotype comes from a man aged 55 to 70 who had recovered from COVID-19. Material for sequencing was PBMCs or T cells enriched from blood (not recorded which). The CDR3 nucleotides read TGTGCCAGCAGTGCAAGCCACTTCAAAAAACTGTTTTTT. This codes for CASSASHFKKLFF.